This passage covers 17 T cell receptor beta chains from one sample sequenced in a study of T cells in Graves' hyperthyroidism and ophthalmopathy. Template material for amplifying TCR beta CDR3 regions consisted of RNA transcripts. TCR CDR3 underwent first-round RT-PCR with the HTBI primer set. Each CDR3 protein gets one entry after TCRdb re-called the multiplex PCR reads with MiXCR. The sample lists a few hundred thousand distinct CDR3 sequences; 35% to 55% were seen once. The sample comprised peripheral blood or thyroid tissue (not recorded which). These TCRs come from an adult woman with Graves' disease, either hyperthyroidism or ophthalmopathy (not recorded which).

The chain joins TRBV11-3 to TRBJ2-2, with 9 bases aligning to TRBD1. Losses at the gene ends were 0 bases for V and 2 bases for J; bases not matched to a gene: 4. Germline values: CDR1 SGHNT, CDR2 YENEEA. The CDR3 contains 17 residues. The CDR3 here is CASSLDLGQGNTGELFF. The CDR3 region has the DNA TGTGCCAGCAGCTTAGATCTGGGACAGGGAAACACCGGGGAGCTGTTTTTT.

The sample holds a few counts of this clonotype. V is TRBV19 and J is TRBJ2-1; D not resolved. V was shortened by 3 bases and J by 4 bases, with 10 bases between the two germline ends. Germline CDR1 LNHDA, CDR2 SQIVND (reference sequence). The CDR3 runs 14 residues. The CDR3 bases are TGTGCCAGTAGTATTGGGCTGGGATACAATGAGCAGTTCTTC. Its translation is CASSIGLGYNEQFF.

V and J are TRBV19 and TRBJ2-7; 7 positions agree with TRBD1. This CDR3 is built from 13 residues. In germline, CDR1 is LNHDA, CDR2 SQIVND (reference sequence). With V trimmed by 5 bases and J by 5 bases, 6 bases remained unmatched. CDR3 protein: CASSSWDSNEQYF. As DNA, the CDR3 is TGTGCCAGTAGTTCCTGGGACAGTAACGAGCAGTACTTC.

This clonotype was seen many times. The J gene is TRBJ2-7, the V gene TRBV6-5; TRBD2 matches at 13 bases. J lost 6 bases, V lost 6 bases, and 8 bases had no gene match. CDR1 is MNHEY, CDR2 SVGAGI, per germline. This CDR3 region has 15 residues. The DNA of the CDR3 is TGTGCCAGCAGCTTAGGACTAGCGGGAGTTCTCGAGCAGTACTTC. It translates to CASSLGLAGVLEQYF.

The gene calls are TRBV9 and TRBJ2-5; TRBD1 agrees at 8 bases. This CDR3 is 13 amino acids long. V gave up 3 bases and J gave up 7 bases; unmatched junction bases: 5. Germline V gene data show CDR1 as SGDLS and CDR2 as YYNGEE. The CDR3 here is CASSARGTGTQYF. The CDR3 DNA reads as TGTGCCAGCAGCGCAAGAGGGACAGGGACCCAGTACTTC.

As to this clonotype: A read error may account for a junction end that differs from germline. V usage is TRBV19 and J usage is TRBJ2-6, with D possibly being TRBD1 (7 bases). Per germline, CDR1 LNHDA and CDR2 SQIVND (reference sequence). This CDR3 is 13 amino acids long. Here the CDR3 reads CASSMGGQLSEAF. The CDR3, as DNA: TGTGCCAGTAGTATGGGGGGACAGCTATCTGAAGCTTTC.

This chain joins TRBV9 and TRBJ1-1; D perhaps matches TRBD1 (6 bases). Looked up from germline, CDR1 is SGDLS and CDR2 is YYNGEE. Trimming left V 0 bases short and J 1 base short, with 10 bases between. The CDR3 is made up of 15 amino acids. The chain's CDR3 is CASSVGTARNTEAFF. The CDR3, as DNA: TGTGCCAGCAGCGTAGGGACAGCGAGGAACACTGAAGCTTTCTTT.

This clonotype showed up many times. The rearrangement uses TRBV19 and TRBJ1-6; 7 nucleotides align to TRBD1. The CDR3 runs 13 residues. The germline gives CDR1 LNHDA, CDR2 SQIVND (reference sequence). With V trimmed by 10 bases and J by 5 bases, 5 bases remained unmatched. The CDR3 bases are TGTGCCACCAGGACAGGAAATAATTCACCCCTCCACTTT. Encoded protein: CATRTGNNSPLHF.

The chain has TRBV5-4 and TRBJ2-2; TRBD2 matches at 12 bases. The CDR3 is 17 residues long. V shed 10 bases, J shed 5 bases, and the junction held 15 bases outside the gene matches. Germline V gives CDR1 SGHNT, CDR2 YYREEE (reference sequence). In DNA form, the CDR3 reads TGTGCCTACCCCACCAGACTAGCGGGAGTTTTAACCGGGGAGCTGTTTTTT. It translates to CAYPTRLAGVLTGELFF.

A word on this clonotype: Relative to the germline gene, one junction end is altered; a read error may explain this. The CDR3 spells CATGTSGHTGDLFF. CDR3 in DNA: TGTGCCACCGGGACTAGCGGACACACCGGGGATCTGTTTTTT. The chain employs TRBV28 and TRBJ2-2; 11 bases align to TRBD2. Germline CDR1 and CDR2: MDHEN and SYDVKM. The CDR3 consists of 14 residues.

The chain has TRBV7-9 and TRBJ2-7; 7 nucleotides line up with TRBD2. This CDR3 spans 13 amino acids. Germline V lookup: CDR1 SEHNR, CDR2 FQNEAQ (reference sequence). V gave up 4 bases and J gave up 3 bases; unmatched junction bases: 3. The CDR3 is CASSSGGFYEQYF. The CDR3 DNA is TGTGCCAGCAGCTCCGGGGGGTTCTACGAGCAGTACTTC.

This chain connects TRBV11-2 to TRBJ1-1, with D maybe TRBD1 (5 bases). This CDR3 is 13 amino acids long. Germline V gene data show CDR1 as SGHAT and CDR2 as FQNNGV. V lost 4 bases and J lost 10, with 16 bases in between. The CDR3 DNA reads TGTGCCAGCAGCTCTTCAGGGTTTGGTGGAGCTTTCTTT. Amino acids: CASSSSGFGGAFF.

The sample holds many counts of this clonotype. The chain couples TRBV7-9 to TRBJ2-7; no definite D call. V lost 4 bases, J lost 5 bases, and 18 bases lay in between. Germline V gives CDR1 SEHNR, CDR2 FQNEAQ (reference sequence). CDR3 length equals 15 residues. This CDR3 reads CASSSGTTSLDEQYF. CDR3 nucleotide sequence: TGTGCCAGCAGCTCAGGCACGACCTCCTTGGACGAGCAGTACTTC. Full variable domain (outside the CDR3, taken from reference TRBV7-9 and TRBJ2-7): DTGVSQNPRHKITKRGQNVTFRCDPISEHNRLYWYRQTLGQGPEFLTYFQNEAQLEKSRLLSDRFSAERPKGSFSTLEIQRTEQGDSAMYLCASSSGTTSLDEQYFGPGTRLTVT.

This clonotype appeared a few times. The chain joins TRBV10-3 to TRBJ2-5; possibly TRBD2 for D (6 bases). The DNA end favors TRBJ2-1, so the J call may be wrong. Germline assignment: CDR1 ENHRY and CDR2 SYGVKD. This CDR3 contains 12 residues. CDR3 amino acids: CAISSGEGGQFF. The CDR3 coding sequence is TGTGCCATCAGTTCGGGGGAAGGAGGGCAGTTCTTC.

CDR3 sequence: CASSLGQGNIYEQYF. The CDR3 DNA follows: TGCGCCAGCAGCCTGGGACAGGGGAACATCTACGAGCAGTACTTC. This sequence joins TRBV10-2 and TRBJ2-7; 10 bases line up with TRBD1. CDR3 size: 15 residues. Germline CDR1 and CDR2: WSHSY and SAAADI. Germline trimming cut 6 bases from V and 3 bases from J; bases unmatched to any gene: 8.

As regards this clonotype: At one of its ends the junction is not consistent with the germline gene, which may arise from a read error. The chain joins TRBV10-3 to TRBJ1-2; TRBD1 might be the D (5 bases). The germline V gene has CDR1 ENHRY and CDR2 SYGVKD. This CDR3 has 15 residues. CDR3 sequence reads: CASSEEIGANYGYTF. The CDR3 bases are TGTGCCAGCAGTGAAGAGATCGGGGCCAACTATGGCTACACCTTC.

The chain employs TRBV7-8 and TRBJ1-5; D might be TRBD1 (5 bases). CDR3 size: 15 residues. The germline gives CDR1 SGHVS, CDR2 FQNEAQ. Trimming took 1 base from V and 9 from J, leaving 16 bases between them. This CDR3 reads CASSLVGGVRRPQHF. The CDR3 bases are TGTGCCAGCAGCTTAGTGGGGGGAGTAAGGCGGCCCCAGCATTTT.